Listed here is a single TCR beta chain. Its target antigen remains unknown. No base-level quality is on record; no much larger clone is a single base apart. Library creation used RACE. The listed sequencing device is NextSeq 500. During library preparation, unique molecular identifiers were attached to individual cDNA molecules so that TCRs could be counted quantitatively and reproducibly. Both TCR alpha and TCR beta chains were sequenced from each blood RNA sample. As for the authors' bioinformatics: A median of roughly 100,000 TCRs per sample was observed, with a range of about 23,224 to 690,600. V, J and CDR3 annotation of the TCR reads was carried out using the Decombinator software suite. For the PS versus PT1 abundance plots, all samples were subsampled to the same number of TCRs (28,000). Expanded TCRs were defined as absent before sensitization and observed at least eight times at the 2-week time point. TCRdb reran the public reads through fastp at Q25 and MiXCR, keeping productive beta chains. Every distinct CDR3 protein forms one entry, paired with its most common genes and DNA. The V and J calls and clone size are TCRdb's, not the authors'. The sample data list under 200,000 distinct CDR3 sequences, and about 14% of these were observed just once. The ten largest clones capture 1.5% to 2% of the sample.

CDR1 MDHEN and CDR2 SYDVKM are derived from the germline V gene. V is cut by 6 bases and J by 4 bases, and the space between the germline ends is 3 bases. Including the terminal cysteine and phenylalanine, the CDR3 comprises 10 residues. The read is trimmed to its CDR3 DNA, 30 bases read in frame from base 1. The meaning of the sample's time point label: patch test 1, 2 weeks after DPC sensitization. The treatment or condition label here, explained by the study, means: therapeutic diphenylcyclopropenone sensitization with weekly scalp DPC. At every patch-test visit, the blood draw took place before the patch test was put on. Patients were considered eligible if aged 18 to 70, diagnosed with alopecia and deemed suitable for DPC therapy, and patients were excluded if pregnant. Total RNA was extracted from unfractionated whole blood that had been collected in Tempus Blood RNA tubes. This sample stems from a study of human T cells and chemical hapten exposure (dated by TCRdb to the early 2020s). Concerning the study at large: For sensitization, 2% DPC in acetone was applied to an approximately 2 cm by approximately 2 cm area of upper inner arm skin. Throughout the study period of roughly 24 weeks, patients also received therapeutic DPC doses to the scalp every week. Patch testing was performed on the upper back with Finn chambers containing 0.01% DPC, and the patch tests were scored after 6 days according to International Contact Dermatitis Research Group standards. Most of the patients in the cohort were female, and the cohort covered alopecia areata with under or over 50% scalp involvement, alopecia totalis and alopecia universalis. Libraries were pooled for sequencing, and variation in per-sample TCR yields was attributed mainly to small differences in library volumes within the pool. In alopecia patients, the study followed how the peripheral blood TCR repertoire changed in vivo over primary and secondary sensitization to diphenylcyclopropenone (DPC), a hapten. Blood samples were taken from patients before sensitization (week 0) and then at 2, 6 and about 24 weeks after DPC sensitization. Approximately 28 alopecia patients gave blood for TCR sequencing at one to four time points (pre-sensitization, 2, 6 and 24 weeks). The paper's findings and limits, for the study overall: DPC sensitization did not change how many TCRs were above 1 in 1000 frequency, and no evidence was found of alterations in global repertoire structure. Because all patients had alopecia, a presumed autoimmune disease, the immune response of the patients might differ from that of healthy individuals. Repeated subsampling changed both the strength of the expansion versus patch-test correlation and the threshold at which the correlation became significant. Compared with pre-sensitization or healthy control sets, expanded TCRs formed significantly more large CDR3 similarity clusters, which is consistent with antigen-driven responses. A positive correlation was found between the number of PT1 expanded TCRs and patch test score, with significance reached at thresholds 8, 16 and 32 but not 4.

The sequence was collected from a woman in her thirties with alopecia areata. Some clones in this sample may be carry-over from other donors' samples. The chain links TRBV28 with TRBJ1-2; no D gene is confidently identified. This specimen consisted of whole blood, obtained in connection with sensitization to the hapten diphenylcyclopropenone (DPC). The CDR3 here reads CASRLYGYTF. At the DNA level, the sequence is TGTGCCAGCAGACTCTATGGCTACACCTTC.